This is a list of T cell receptor beta chains from one sample in a study of blood T cell repertoires in COVID-19. This table comes from immunoSEQ multiplex PCR, and its TCRdb copy is limited to in-frame clones, with some not included. In the table there are 220,000 or so clones, roughly 84% of which are singletons. The sample was peripheral blood. Source of these receptors: a young man with active or convalescent COVID-19. Each CDR3 is given with its conserved first and last residue. The D gene is left open where the match is weak. Not all rows give a size; the values are once, few, many and, for expanded clones, a class.

>TRBV29-1|-|-|TRBJ2-7
TGCAGCGTCTCGGAGGGGTGGGGAGAGTACGAGCAGTACTTC
CSVSEGWGEYEQYF
>TRBV7-9|-|-|TRBJ2-4
TGTGCCAGCAGCTACGCTCAGGTCCCACTAGCCAAAAACATTCAGTACTTC
CASSYAQVPLAKNIQYF
>TRBV5-4|-|-|TRBJ2-3
TGTGCCAGCAGTATAGCCGGGGGTCATGATACGCAGTATTTT
CASSIAGGHDTQYF
>TRBV28|-|TRBD1|TRBJ1-1
TGTGCCAGCAGCCCTGGTCACAGGGGAACGGTGAACACTGAAGCTTTCTTT
CASSPGHRGTVNTEAFF
>TRBV6-6|-|-|TRBJ1-1
TGTGCCAGCAGTAACCCGACTGGTGCGAACACTGAAGCTTTCTTT
CASSNPTGANTEAFF
>TRBV3-1/TRBV3-2|-|-|TRBJ1-2
TGTGCCAGCAGCCCACAGGAGCGGGGTAGCTATGGCTACACCTTC
CASSPQERGSYGYTF
>TRBV28|-|-|TRBJ1-2
TGTGCCAGCACACGACCAGGGGTCTATGGCTACACCTTC
CASTRPGVYGYTF
>TRBV19|-|-|TRBJ2-3
TGTGCCACCAAGGAGGTCTCACTAAGCACAGATACGCAGTATTTT
CATKEVSLSTDTQYF
>TRBV27|-|TRBD1|TRBJ2-7
TGTGCCAGCAGGTTACGGACAGGGGGGAGCGAGCAGTACTTC
CASRLRTGGSEQYF
>TRBV4-2|-|TRBD2|TRBJ2-1
TGTGCCAGCAGCCAAATAGCGGGCCCCTACAATGAGCAGTTCTTC
CASSQIAGPYNEQFF
>TRBV7-8|-|-|TRBJ1-2
TGTGCCAGCAGCCCCTACGGGTATGGCTACACCTTC
CASSPYGYGYTF
>TRBV30|-|-|TRBJ2-2
TGTGCCTGGAGCCTTAAATACACCGGGGAGCTGTTTTTT
CAWSLKYTGELFF
>TRBV5-4|-|-|TRBJ1-1
TGTGCCAGCAGCTGGGTTGGCGGGAACACTGAAGCTTTCTTT
CASSWVGGNTEAFF
>TRBV6-1|few|TRBD2|TRBJ2-1
TGTGCCAGCAGTGAATGGACTAGCGGGAGTAGGAATGAGCAGTTCTTC
CASSEWTSGSRNEQFF
>TRBV3-1/TRBV3-2|-|TRBD2|TRBJ2-2
TGTGCCAGCAGCCAAGAAGGGACTAGCGCGGCCGGGGAGCTGTTTTTT
CASSQEGTSAAGELFF
>TRBV3-1/TRBV3-2|few|-|TRBJ2-1
TGTGCCAGCAGCCAAGATACAAGCGGCGGGGAGGAGTTCTTC
CASSQDTSGGEEFF
>TRBV5-4|-|TRBD2|TRBJ2-1
TGTGCCAGCAGCTTGGAGCCCGCTAGCGGGAAATACAATGAGCAGTTCTTC
CASSLEPASGKYNEQFF
>TRBV11-2|-|-|TRBJ1-5
TGTGCCAGCAGCTTAGCGGCAGGCAGGAATCAGCCCCAGCATTTT
CASSLAAGRNQPQHF
>TRBV10-1|-|-|TRBJ1-5
TGCGCCAGCAGTGAATACCAGGATCAGCCCCAGCATTTT
CASSEYQDQPQHF
>TRBV30|-|-|TRBJ2-2
TGTGCCTGGAGCCTCCACACAACTAGCAAAACCGGGGAGCTGTTTTTT
CAWSLHTTSKTGELFF
>TRBV5-6|-|-|TRBJ1-1
TGTGCCAGCAGCTTACAGGAGACGAACACTGAAGCTTTCTTT
CASSLQETNTEAFF
>TRBV27|few|TRBD2|TRBJ2-3
TGTGCCAGCAGTTTCCTAGCGGGAGGGGTAAACACAGATACGCAGTATTTT
CASSFLAGGVNTDTQYF
>TRBV15|-|-|TRBJ1-5
TGTGCCACCAGCAGAGATATACGGCAGCCCCAGCATTTT
CATSRDIRQPQHF
>TRBV12-3/TRBV12-4|-|-|TRBJ1-5
TGTGCCAGCAGGGGAGACCCCAATCAGCCCCAGCATTTT
CASRGDPNQPQHF
>TRBV5-4|-|-|TRBJ2-3
TGTGCCAGCACCACCCCCGCGGGGGAAACAGGGGATACGCAGTATTTT
CASTTPAGETGDTQYF